This T cell receptor beta chain was sequenced in a study of T cell responses to AZD1222 COVID-19 vaccine. Broader study findings: The sample set comprised mostly white British donors with more females, and clonal diversity was possibly underestimated. Of the AZD1222 recipients, only 5 or 6 were seropositive at baseline. Per reports, nearly half of all spike-specific TCRs target regions that are unmutated in variants. Two AZD1222 administrations were followed by greater Spike-specific TCR breadth and depth.

Profiled with immunoSEQ multiplex PCR; TCRdb holds only in-frame clones, not every one. The sample lists around 140,000 clones; about 92% were seen once. Worth noting for this clone: Its antigen is currently unknown.

The sample was peripheral blood, taken on day 0 of AZD1222 vaccination. The source of this sequence is an adult in good health.

DNA of the CDR3: TGTGCCAGCAGTGAAGCAGGGGGTGCGGCCGGGGAGCTGTTTTTT. Protein sequence: CASSEAGGAAGELFF. This chain joins TRBV2 and TRBJ2-2, with D tentatively TRBD1 (6 bases). Trimming shortened V by 0 bases and J by 6 bases, and 11 bases separated the two germline ends. CDR1 is SNHLY, CDR2 FYNNEI, per germline. This CDR3 contains 15 residues.